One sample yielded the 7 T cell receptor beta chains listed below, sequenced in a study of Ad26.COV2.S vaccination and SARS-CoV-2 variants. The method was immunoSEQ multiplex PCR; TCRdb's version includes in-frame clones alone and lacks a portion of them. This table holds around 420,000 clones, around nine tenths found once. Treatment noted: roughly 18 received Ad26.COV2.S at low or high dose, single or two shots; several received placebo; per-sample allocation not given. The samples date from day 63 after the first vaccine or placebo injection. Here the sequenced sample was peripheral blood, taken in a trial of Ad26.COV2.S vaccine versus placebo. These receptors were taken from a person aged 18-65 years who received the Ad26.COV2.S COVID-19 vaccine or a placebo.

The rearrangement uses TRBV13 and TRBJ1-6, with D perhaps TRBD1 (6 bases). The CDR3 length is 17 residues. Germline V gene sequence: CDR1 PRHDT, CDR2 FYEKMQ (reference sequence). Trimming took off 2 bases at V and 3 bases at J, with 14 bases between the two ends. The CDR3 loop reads CASSLQNRDIYNSPLHF. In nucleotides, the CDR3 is TGTGCCAGCAGCTTACAAAACAGGGACATCTATAATTCACCCCTCCACTTT.

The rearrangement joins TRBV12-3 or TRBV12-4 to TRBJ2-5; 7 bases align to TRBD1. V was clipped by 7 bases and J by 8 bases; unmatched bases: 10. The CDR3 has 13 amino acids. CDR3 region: CASTRDSQGTQYF. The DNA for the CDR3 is TGTGCCAGCACTAGGGACAGCCAAGGAACCCAGTACTTC.

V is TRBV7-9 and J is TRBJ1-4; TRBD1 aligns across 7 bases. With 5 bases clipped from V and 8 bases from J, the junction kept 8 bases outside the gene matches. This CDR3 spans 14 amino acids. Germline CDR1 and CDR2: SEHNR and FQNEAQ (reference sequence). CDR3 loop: CASSQYRGREKLFF. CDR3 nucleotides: TGTGCCAGCAGCCAATACAGGGGTCGCGAAAAACTGTTTTTT. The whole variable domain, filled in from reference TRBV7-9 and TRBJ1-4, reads DTGVSQNPRHKITKRGQNVTFRCDPISEHNRLYWYRQTLGQGPEFLTYFQNEAQLEKSRLLSDRFSAERPKGSFSTLEIQRTEQGDSAMYLCASSQYRGREKLFFGSGTQLSVL.

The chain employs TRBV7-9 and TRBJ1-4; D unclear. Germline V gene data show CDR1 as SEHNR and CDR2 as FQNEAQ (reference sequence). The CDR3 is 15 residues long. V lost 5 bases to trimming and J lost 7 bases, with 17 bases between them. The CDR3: CASSRLGGPGEKLFF. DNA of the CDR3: TGTGCCAGCAGCCGTTTAGGAGGGCCCGGTGAAAAACTGTTTTTT. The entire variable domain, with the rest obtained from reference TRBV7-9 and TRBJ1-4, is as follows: DTGVSQNPRHKITKRGQNVTFRCDPISEHNRLYWYRQTLGQGPEFLTYFQNEAQLEKSRLLSDRFSAERPKGSFSTLEIQRTEQGDSAMYLCASSRLGGPGEKLFFGSGTQLSVL.

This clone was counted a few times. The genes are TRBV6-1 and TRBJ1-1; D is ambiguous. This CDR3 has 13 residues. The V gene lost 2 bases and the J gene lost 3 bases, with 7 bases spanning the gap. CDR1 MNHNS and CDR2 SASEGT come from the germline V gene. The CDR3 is CASSEQRYTEAFF. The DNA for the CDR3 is TGTGCCAGCAGTGAACAACGGTACACTGAAGCTTTCTTT.

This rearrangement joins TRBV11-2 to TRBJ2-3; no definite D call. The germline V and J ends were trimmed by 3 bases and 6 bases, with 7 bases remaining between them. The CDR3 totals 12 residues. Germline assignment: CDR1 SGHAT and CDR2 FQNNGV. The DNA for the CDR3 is TGTGCCAGCAGCTTGGATTTCGATACGCAGTATTTT. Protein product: CASSLDFDTQYF.

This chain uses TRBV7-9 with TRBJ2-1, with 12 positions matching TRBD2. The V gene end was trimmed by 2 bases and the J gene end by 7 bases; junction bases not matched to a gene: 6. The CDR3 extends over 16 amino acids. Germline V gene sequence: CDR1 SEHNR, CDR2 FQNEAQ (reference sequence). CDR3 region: CASSLSRTSGVNEQFF. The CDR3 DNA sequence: TGTGCCAGCAGCTTATCCCGGACTAGCGGGGTAAATGAGCAGTTCTTC.